This T cell receptor (beta chain) was sequenced during a study of cytomegalovirus exposure and HLA in healthy donors. General study results and limits: In a later analysis, an Asian-associated ancestry cluster reportedly showed fewer N-insertions than the roughly 700-donor mean. Later analysis showed TCR association rates varying by HLA locus, highest for DRB1 and lowest for HLA-C.

The PCR was carried out with 60 Vbeta primers and 13 Jbeta primers. The repertoire was sequenced with immunoSEQ multiplex PCR; TCRdb's copy has only in-frame clones and lacks some. The sample holds roughly 180,000 clones, 84% seen once. V was shortened by 8 bases and J by 3 bases, with 17 bases between the two germline ends. The CDR3 loop spans 15 amino acids. Per the germline V gene, CDR1 is MNHNY and CDR2 is SVGAGI (reference sequence). Remarks on this clone: The antigen remains unidentified.

The chain is built from TRBV6-6 and TRBJ2-1, with D perhaps TRBD1 (6 bases). This sequence was found in a man younger than 45 in good health and CMV-seronegative. The sequenced material came from PBMCs. This CDR3 reads CASGLDSGHYNEQFF. The DNA of the CDR3 is TGTGCCAGCGGTTTGGACAGCGGACACTACAATGAGCAGTTCTTC.